These 27 T cell receptor beta chains were sequenced from one sample in a study of a mutant IDH1 vaccine in newly diagnosed glioma. Produced via immunoSEQ multiplex PCR; TCRdb's table is partial and in-frame only. Among about 56,000 clones listed, about 80% were seen once. As to time point: week 47, end of study. Each vaccine dose was 300 ug of mutant IDH1 20-mer peptide, with topical imiquimod. These receptors lack a known antigen. The sample was PBMCs, taken from a glioma patient whose treatment included an IDH1 peptide vaccine. The receptors were gathered from a man aged 45-65 years with glioma.

The chain links TRBV30 to TRBJ1-2; TRBD1 aligns across 10 bases. The CDR3 length is 14 residues. Germline V gene sequence: CDR1 GTSNPN, CDR2 SVGIG (reference sequence). Trimming cost V 1 base and J 3 bases; bases outside gene matches: 2. The CDR3 nucleotides read TGTGCCTGGAGTGGGGACAGGGGCGACTATGGCTACACCTTC. This translates into CAWSGDRGDYGYTF.

The J gene is TRBJ1-2, the V gene TRBV28; no firm D call. Germline values: CDR1 MDHEN, CDR2 SYDVKM. V shed 8 bases and J shed 1 base, with 11 bases lying between them. CDR3 length: 13 amino acids. CDR3 DNA: TGTGCCAGCGCAGACATAGGTAACTATGGCTACACCTTC. It codes for CASADIGNYGYTF.

The V and J genes are TRBV7-2 and TRBJ2-3; 12 bases map to TRBD2. The length of the CDR3 is 17 residues. Losses at the gene ends were 5 bases for V and 1 base for J; bases not matched to a gene: 7. Per germline, CDR1 SGHTA and CDR2 FQGNSA. Here the CDR3 DNA reads TGTGCCAGCAGCCACAAAAGACTAGCGGGGGGCACAGATACGCAGTATTTT. Translated, it gives CASSHKRLAGGTDTQYF.

In its sample, this clone was seen a few times. The chain is built from TRBV6-5 and TRBJ1-2; D uncertain. With 2 bases removed from V and 0 bases from J, the gap between germline ends came to 7 bases. Germline CDR1 and CDR2: MNHEY and SVGAGI. The CDR3 totals 14 residues. In DNA, the CDR3 is TGTGCCAGCAGTTACGGTCAGGCTAACTATGGCTACACCTTC. It specifies CASSYGQANYGYTF.

This clone was seen only a few times. DNA of the CDR3: TGCGCCAGCAGCCAAGCGGGGGGCTCTGGGGCCAACGTCCTGACTTTC. This sequence encodes CASSQAGGSGANVLTF. The rearrangement links TRBV4-3 to TRBJ2-6; 7 positions match TRBD2. The germline V gene encodes CDR1 LGHNA and CDR2 YSLEER. The trim removed 1 base at V and 0 bases at J, leaving 0 bases unmatched. The CDR3 runs to 16 residues.

Written as DNA, the CDR3 is TGTGCCTGGAATCACGGACAGGGTAGTGAGCAGTTCTTC. Protein: CAWNHGQGSEQFF. V usage is TRBV30 and J usage is TRBJ2-1; 8 bases are a match to TRBD1. The germline CDR1 and CDR2 sequences are GTSNPN and SVGIG (reference sequence). This CDR3 spans 13 amino acids. V trimming: 4 bases; J trimming: 9 bases; junction bases outside the gene matches: 8. The complete variable domain, with remaining parts taken from reference TRBV30 and TRBJ2-1, reads SQTIHQWPATLVQPVGSPLSLECTVEGTSNPNLYWYRQAAGRGLQLLFYSVGIGQISSEVPQNLSASRPQDRQFILSSKKLLLSDSGFYLCAWNHGQGSEQFFGPGTRLTVL.

The gene calls are TRBV10-3 and TRBJ1-1; maybe TRBD1 (6 bases). Per germline, CDR1 ENHRY and CDR2 SYGVKD. CDR3 length: 16 residues. Trimming took 5 bases from V and 1 from J, leaving 17 bases between them. CDR3 sequence reads: CAISSAPATGNTEAFF. The CDR3 nucleotides are TGTGCCATCAGTTCGGCTCCCGCGACAGGGAACACTGAAGCTTTCTTT.

The DNA of the CDR3 is TGCGCCAGCAGCCAAGATCTGGGCAACTATGGCTACACCTTC. Translating gives CASSQDLGNYGYTF. J is TRBJ1-2 and V is TRBV4-3; no firm D call. Germline V gene lookup returns CDR1 LGHNA and CDR2 YSLEER. This CDR3 has 14 amino acids. V was clipped by 0 bases and J by 2 bases, with 7 bases between them.

This chain connects TRBV10-3 to TRBJ2-2; 10 bases agree with TRBD1. Germline CDR1 and CDR2: ENHRY and SYGVKD. There are 17 residues in the CDR3. V lost 6 bases, J lost 3 bases, and 10 bases stayed unmatched. This CDR3 is CAIRETGGIGDTGELFF. The CDR3 nucleotides are TGTGCCATCAGGGAGACAGGGGGCATCGGGGACACCGGGGAGCTGTTTTTT.

The V gene is TRBV30, the J gene TRBJ1-5; maybe TRBD1 (6 bases). V was clipped by 4 bases and J by 4 bases, with 14 bases between them. This CDR3 has 14 residues. The germline V gene encodes CDR1 GTSNPN and CDR2 SVGIG (reference sequence). The CDR3 reads CAWKSQGTNQPQHF. CDR3 in DNA: TGTGCCTGGAAATCACAGGGAACGAATCAGCCCCAGCATTTT.

V usage is TRBV2 and J usage is TRBJ1-5, with D perhaps TRBD1 (6 bases). Germline assignment: CDR1 SNHLY and CDR2 FYNNEI. V was clipped by 5 bases and J by 6 bases, with 14 bases between them. The CDR3 is 14 amino acids. The CDR3 DNA follows: TGTGCCAGCAGTCTCCACAGGGACGGTCAGCCCCAGCATTTT. It specifies CASSLHRDGQPQHF.

The CDR3 protein is CSAQGAGYTF. In DNA, the CDR3 is TGCAGTGCTCAGGGGGCTGGCTACACCTTC. V gene TRBV20-1 combines with J gene TRBJ1-2; 8 bases agree with TRBD1. CDR3 size: 10 residues. Unmatched junction bases numbered 0, after V lost 5 bases and J lost 7 bases. Germline V gives CDR1 DFQATT, CDR2 SNEGSKA (reference sequence).

This clone was seen a handful of times. The rearrangement links TRBV5-1 to TRBJ2-2, with a possible D match to TRBD1 (5 bases). The germline gives CDR1 SGHRS, CDR2 YFSETQ. The length of the CDR3 is 13 residues. V dropped 8 bases and J dropped 5 bases, with 13 bases sitting between them. CDR3 nucleotide sequence: TGCGCCAGTAAACCAGGGATGACCGGGGAGCTGTTTTTT. Protein: CASKPGMTGELFF.

The rearrangement joins TRBV27 to TRBJ2-1; 7 positions match TRBD1. Germline CDR1 and CDR2: MNHEY and SMNVEV (reference sequence). The CDR3 sequence is 15 residues long. V gave up 2 bases and J gave up 10 bases; unmatched junction bases: 11. CDR3 amino acids: CASSLALETGMEQFF. The CDR3 DNA sequence: TGTGCCAGCAGTTTAGCCCTAGAGACAGGGATGGAGCAGTTCTTC.

The chain couples TRBV4-1 to TRBJ2-3; 8 bases align to TRBD2. J was trimmed by 0 bases and V by 6 bases; bases with no gene match: 8. This CDR3 has 16 amino acids. Germline V gene data show CDR1 as MGHRA and CDR2 as YSYEKL. The chain's CDR3 is CASRNQAGASTDTQYF. DNA of the CDR3: TGCGCCAGCAGAAACCAAGCGGGGGCGAGCACAGATACGCAGTATTTT.

The chain employs TRBV6-5 and TRBJ2-1; a possible D gene is TRBD2 (5 bases). Germline assignment: CDR1 MNHEY and CDR2 SVGAGI. Between the trimmed V and J ends, which lost 7 bases and 7 bases, there was a span of 20 bases. The CDR3 sequence is 15 residues long. Written as DNA, the CDR3 is TGTGCCAGCATCTCAAGGGCCACGGGCGGGAATGAGCAGTTCTTC. It encodes CASISRATGGNEQFF.

This chain links TRBV10-3 with TRBJ1-1; 8 positions agree with TRBD1. The V and J ends lost 10 bases and 5 bases, in that order; junction bases with no gene match: 9. Germline-derived CDR1 and CDR2 are ENHRY and SYGVKD. The CDR3 totals 13 residues. The CDR3 nucleotides are TGTGCCAGTCTCGGACAGGGATATACTGAAGCTTTCTTT. This sequence encodes CASLGQGYTEAFF.

The CDR3 DNA is TGTGCCAGCAGCTTGGCTTTGACAAACTCCTACGAGCAGTACTTC. It is translated as CASSLALTNSYEQYF. The chain links TRBV5-5 to TRBJ2-7; D not certain. This CDR3 is 15 amino acids long. Deletions cut 0 bases from V and 0 bases from J, with 10 bases between. Germline V gene lookup returns CDR1 SGHKS and CDR2 YYEKEE (reference sequence).

The rearrangement links TRBV5-1 to TRBJ1-1, with 7 positions matching TRBD1. This CDR3 is 15 amino acids long. CDR1 is SGHRS and CDR2 is YFSETQ in the germline V gene. V lost 2 bases, J lost 3 bases, and 7 bases stayed unmatched. The CDR3 nucleotides read TGCGCCAGCAGCTTTCTCCCGCAGGGGGACACTGAAGCTTTCTTT. It encodes CASSFLPQGDTEAFF. Combining the CDR3 with reference TRBV5-1 and TRBJ1-1 gives the whole variable domain KAGVTQTPRYLIKTRGQQVTLSCSPISGHRSVSWYQQTPGQGLQFLFEYFSETQRNKGNFPGRFSGRQFSNSRSEMNVSTLELGDSALYLCASSFLPQGDTEAFFGQGTRLTVV.

V is TRBV7-2 and J is TRBJ1-4, with 8 nucleotides matching TRBD1. Trimming took 5 bases from V and 2 from J; bases not matched to a gene: 7. This CDR3 has 16 residues. Per the germline V gene, CDR1 is SGHTA and CDR2 is FQGNSA. The CDR3 DNA reads as TGTGCCAGCAGCGGTAGGACAGGGCGGACTAATGAAAAACTGTTTTTT. This gives the protein CASSGRTGRTNEKLFF.

The V call is TRBV19, the J call TRBJ2-7; D remains unclear. V lost 2 bases, J lost 2 bases, and 7 bases lay in between. This CDR3 is 13 amino acids long. Germline lookup yields CDR1 LNHDA and CDR2 SQIVND (reference sequence). This CDR3 is CASSIPETYEQYF. The CDR3 nucleotides read TGTGCCAGTAGTATACCAGAGACCTACGAGCAGTACTTC.

The gene calls are TRBV7-9 and TRBJ1-1; possibly TRBD1 for D (5 bases). The V and J ends lost 7 bases and 11 bases respectively, with 14 bases between them. This CDR3 has 11 residues. CDR1 and CDR2 from the germline V gene are SEHNR and FQNEAQ (reference sequence). CDR3: CASTESRAAFF. The CDR3 DNA sequence: TGTGCCAGCACCGAGAGCAGGGCTGCTTTCTTT.

This clone was recorded once. The chain carries TRBV2 and TRBJ2-2; D possibly uses TRBD1 or TRBD2 (5 bases each). The CDR3 length is 15 residues. The V end lost 6 bases, the J end lost 2 bases, and 13 bases lay between the germline ends. Germline V gene lookup returns CDR1 SNHLY and CDR2 FYNNEI. CDR3 DNA sequence: TGTGCCAGCAGGCCACTAGGGGCTAACACCGGGGAGCTGTTTTTT. Protein product: CASRPLGANTGELFF.

This clone turned up a few times. The chain couples TRBV18 to TRBJ2-3; 11 bases match TRBD2. The J segment lost 0 bases and the V segment lost 1 base, leaving 9 bases of the junction unmatched. CDR3 length equals 19 residues. The germline gives CDR1 KGHSH, CDR2 LQKENI. CDR3 residues: CASSPLSGLAGGSTDTQYF. DNA for the CDR3: TGTGCCAGCTCACCACTGTCTGGACTAGCGGGCGGGAGCACAGATACGCAGTATTTT.

This chain uses TRBV25-1 with TRBJ1-1; no clear D gene. Germline V gene sequence: CDR1 MGHDK, CDR2 SYGVNS. With 2 bases removed from V and 3 bases from J, the gap between germline ends came to 7 bases. The CDR3 has 13 amino acids. The CDR3 region has the DNA TGTGCCAGCAGTGAAGGTGGGTACACTGAAGCTTTCTTT. Amino acids: CASSEGGYTEAFF.

V and J are TRBV5-5 and TRBJ1-1, with unresolved D. The CDR3 is 12 residues long. Trimming removed 4 bases from V and 5 bases from J, with 9 bases in between. Germline CDR1 and CDR2: SGHKS and YYEKEE (reference sequence). CDR3 protein: CASSPRRTEAFF. For the CDR3, the DNA is TGTGCCAGCAGCCCGAGACGGACTGAAGCTTTCTTT.

This clone was seen once. The gene calls are TRBV7-8 and TRBJ1-5; D is unclear. The CDR3 totals 13 residues. Trimming pared 7 bases from V and 6 bases from J, leaving 13 bases between. CDR1 and CDR2 (germline): SGHVS, FQNEAQ. CDR3 residues: CASTAVPGQPQHF. The CDR3 DNA reads TGTGCCAGCACCGCGGTCCCCGGTCAGCCCCAGCATTTT.